A single sample gave rise to the 23 T cell receptor beta chains below, sequenced in a study of blood T cell repertoires in COVID-19. Clones were read by immunoSEQ multiplex PCR, and TCRdb kept only the in-frame ones, dropping some. The data contain approximately 150,000 clones, 70% to 90% of them singletons. Sequencing was done on a sample of peripheral blood. Source of these receptors: a human donor with acute or convalescent COVID-19. The donor label of this sample is uncertain.

This rearrangement joins TRBV7-3 to TRBJ2-2, with 8 bases lining up with TRBD2. Germline V gives CDR1 SGHTA, CDR2 FQGTGA. The CDR3 contains 16 residues. V gave up 3 bases and J gave up 2 bases; unmatched junction bases: 5. The CDR3 nucleotides are TGTGCCAGCAGCTTGGGAGCGGGAGTTAACACCGGGGAGCTGTTTTTT. As protein: CASSLGAGVNTGELFF.

CDR3 sequence reads: CASSLTSGRGNEQFF. The CDR3 DNA sequence: TGTGCCAGCAGCTTAACTAGCGGGAGGGGCAATGAGCAGTTCTTC. The chain joins TRBV9 to TRBJ2-1, with 13 bases identical to TRBD2. The CDR3 has 15 residues. Germline CDR1 reads SGDLS; CDR2 reads YYNGEE. V gave up 4 bases and J gave up 6 bases; unmatched junction bases: 4.

The chain recombines TRBV3-1 (or the pseudogene TRBV3-2) with TRBJ2-5, with a possible D match to TRBD2 (6 bases). Trimming removed 4 bases from V and 5 bases from J, with 11 bases in between. In germline, CDR1 is LGHDT, CDR2 YNNKEL (reference sequence). This CDR3 is 13 amino acids long. The CDR3 nucleotides are TGTGCCAGCAGCCTAAGCAGCGGGGAGACCCAGTACTTC. Translating gives CASSLSSGETQYF.

This clone was seen a single time. The gene calls are TRBV7-3 and TRBJ2-5, with D uncertain. Trimming shortened V by 5 bases and J by 2 bases, and 15 bases separated the two germline ends. Germline assignment: CDR1 SGHTA and CDR2 FQGTGA. The CDR3 has 15 amino acids. The DNA for the CDR3 is TGTGCCAGCAGCCCCGACGGAGCCTCACAAGAGACCCAGTACTTC. This sequence encodes CASSPDGASQETQYF. The full variable domain, in which reference TRBV7-3 and TRBJ2-5 provide the parts outside the CDR3, is GAGVSQTPSNKVTEKGKYVELRCDPISGHTALYWYRQSLGQGPEFLIYFQGTGAADDSGLPNDRFFAVRPEGSVSTLKIQRTERGDSAVYLCASSPDGASQETQYFGPGTRLLVL.

The J gene is TRBJ1-3, the V gene TRBV28; D perhaps matches TRBD1 (5 bases). Trimming pared 4 bases from V and 1 base from J, leaving 14 bases between. Germline V gene sequence: CDR1 MDHEN, CDR2 SYDVKM. The CDR3 loop spans 16 amino acids. CDR3 bases: TGTGCCAGCAGTTCTGCAGGGAAGGAATCTGGAAACACCATATATTTT. Residues: CASSSAGKESGNTIYF.

CDR3 DNA sequence: TGTGCCACCAGTGATTTTGAGGGCGATGGCTACACCTTC. Its translation: CATSDFEGDGYTF. This sequence joins TRBV24-1 and TRBJ1-2, with D hard to call. Germline V lookup: CDR1 KGHDR, CDR2 SFDVKD. V dropped 1 base and J dropped 6 bases, with 8 bases sitting between them. The CDR3 extends over 13 amino acids.

The rearrangement uses TRBV12-3 or TRBV12-4 and TRBJ2-7; D perhaps matches TRBD2 (5 bases). The CDR3 consists of 13 residues. V was clipped by 6 bases and J by 7 bases, with 16 bases between them. CDR3 region: CASSSRLAWEQYF. CDR3 in DNA: TGTGCCAGCAGCTCGAGGCTAGCATGGGAGCAGTACTTC.

The chain has TRBV7-9 and TRBJ2-5, with 9 bases lining up with TRBD2. The junction had 8 bases not matched to a gene; V was cut back by 2 bases and J by 4 bases. Germline CDR1 is SEHNR and CDR2 is FQNEAQ (reference sequence). This CDR3 comprises 16 residues. The DNA of the CDR3 is TGTGCCAGCAGCTTAACAAGCGGGGGGAGTGGAGAGACCCAGTACTTC. This gives the protein CASSLTSGGSGETQYF. Full variable domain (remainder filled in from reference TRBV7-9 and TRBJ2-5): DTGVSQNPRHKITKRGQNVTFRCDPISEHNRLYWYRQTLGQGPEFLTYFQNEAQLEKSRLLSDRFSAERPKGSFSTLEIQRTEQGDSAMYLCASSLTSGGSGETQYFGPGTRLLVL.

The V and J genes are TRBV5-4 and TRBJ1-1; a possible D gene is TRBD1 (6 bases). The CDR3 sequence is 15 residues long. Germline assignment: CDR1 SGHNT and CDR2 YYREEE (reference sequence). V was shortened by 4 bases and J by 3 bases, with 16 bases between the two germline ends. The CDR3: CASSPPTGEYTEAFF. Written as DNA, the CDR3 is TGTGCCAGCAGCCCGCCGACAGGAGAATACACTGAAGCTTTCTTT.

The rearrangement joins TRBV6-1 to TRBJ2-1; 8 bases fit TRBD2. The CDR3 totals 16 residues. Germline loops: CDR1 MNHNS, CDR2 SASEGT. V lost 2 bases to trimming and J lost 3 bases; unmatched junction nucleotides: 6. Here the CDR3 DNA reads TGTGCCAGCAGTGAAAGGCGGGAGGACATCTACAATGAGCAGTTCTTC. It is translated as CASSERREDIYNEQFF.

There are many counts of this clone. V and J are TRBV7-2 and TRBJ2-7; TRBD1 agrees at 9 bases. Looked up from germline, CDR1 is SGHTA and CDR2 is FQGNSA. The V gene end was trimmed by 5 bases and the J gene end by 6 bases; junction bases not matched to a gene: 11. The CDR3 has 15 amino acids. DNA for the CDR3: TGTGCCAGCAGCGCCCTTGGGACAGGGCTCTCCGAGCAGTACGTC. It encodes CASSALGTGLSEQYV.

The chain recombines TRBV5-6 with TRBJ1-2; the D gene is possibly TRBD1 (5 bases). CDR3 length: 14 amino acids. CDR1 and CDR2 (germline): SGHDT, YYEEEE. Trimming shortened V by 4 bases and J by 3 bases, and 13 bases separated the two germline ends. The CDR3 region is CASSNNQGYYGYTF. CDR3 sequence (DNA): TGTGCCAGCAGCAACAATCAGGGCTACTATGGCTACACCTTC.

The chain combines TRBV4-1 with TRBJ1-4; possible D gene TRBD1, 5 bases. Germline CDR1 is MGHRA and CDR2 is YSYEKL. The CDR3 is 16 residues long. Trimming removed 1 base from V and 0 bases from J, with 9 bases in between. The CDR3 sequence is CASSQGQHTTNEKLFF. For the CDR3, the DNA is TGCGCCAGCAGCCAAGGACAGCACACAACTAATGAAAAACTGTTTTTT.

The V and J genes are TRBV5-8 and TRBJ1-2; the match to TRBD1 covers 9 bases. Trimming cost V 2 bases and J 2 bases; bases outside gene matches: 1. Germline loops: CDR1 SGHTS, CDR2 YDEGEE. This CDR3 contains 14 residues. CDR3 nucleotides: TGTGCCAGCAGCTTCGGGACAGGGAACTATGGCTACACCTTC. Its translation: CASSFGTGNYGYTF.

CDR3 in amino acids: CSASSGNYGYTF. The CDR3 DNA reads TGCAGTGCTAGTTCGGGTAACTATGGCTACACCTTC. This chain joins TRBV20-1 and TRBJ1-2, with D unresolved. The CDR3 extends over 12 amino acids. Germline-derived CDR1 and CDR2 are DFQATT and SNEGSKA (reference sequence). V lost 3 bases, J lost 1 base, and 6 bases lay in between.

This clone was picked up one time. Here the CDR3 DNA reads TGTGCCAGCATGGGAACGCCTCGGGGAAATCAGCCCCAGCATTTT. The encoded protein is CASMGTPRGNQPQHF. The chain recombines TRBV2 with TRBJ1-5; D not certain. V lost 7 bases to trimming and J lost 4 bases, with 17 bases between them. The CDR3 consists of 15 residues. CDR1 is SNHLY, CDR2 FYNNEI, per germline.

Here the CDR3 reads CASSQGLAGVYEQYV. The CDR3 nucleotides read TGTGCCAGCAGCCAAGGACTAGCGGGGGTCTACGAGCAGTACGTC. This rearrangement joins TRBV11-1 to TRBJ2-7; 13 bases align to TRBD2. The CDR3 has 15 residues. V lost 5 bases, J lost 3 bases, and 4 bases stayed unmatched. Germline lookup yields CDR1 SGHAT and CDR2 FQDESV (reference sequence).

CDR3 in DNA: TGTGCCAGCAGCACAGGGGCGTCCTACGAGCAGTACGTC. This sequence encodes CASSTGASYEQYV. The rearrangement links TRBV6-2 or TRBV6-3 to TRBJ2-7; 7 bases are shared with TRBD1. Germline-derived CDR1 and CDR2 are MNHEY and SVGEGT. CDR3 length equals 13 residues. V lost 6 bases, J lost 1 base, and 3 bases stayed unmatched.

In nucleotides, the CDR3 is TGTGCCAGCAGCTTGGCCGGGACAGGGTCCGAAAAACTGTTTTTT. Its translation: CASSLAGTGSEKLFF. The chain carries TRBV7-9 and TRBJ1-4; 9 bases are a match to TRBD1. CDR1 is SEHNR, CDR2 FQNEAQ, per germline (reference sequence). With V trimmed by 3 bases and J by 8 bases, 7 bases remained unmatched. This CDR3 has 15 amino acids.

This sequence joins TRBV5-6 and TRBJ1-2; 10 nucleotides match TRBD1. Germline CDR1 is SGHDT and CDR2 is YYEEEE. This CDR3 spans 16 amino acids. The V gene end was trimmed by 0 bases and the J gene end by 2 bases; junction bases not matched to a gene: 4. The CDR3 reads CASSLGGTGDNYGYTF. The CDR3 DNA follows: TGTGCCAGCAGCTTGGGTGGGACAGGGGACAACTATGGCTACACCTTC.

The J gene is TRBJ2-1, the V gene TRBV19; TRBD2 matches at 9 bases. The CDR3 extends over 15 amino acids. The germline CDR1 and CDR2 sequences are LNHDA and SQIVND (reference sequence). Losses at the gene ends were 4 bases for V and 1 base for J; bases not matched to a gene: 2. The CDR3 protein is CASSRGLASYNEQFF. The CDR3 nucleotides are TGTGCCAGTAGTAGGGGACTAGCTTCCTACAATGAGCAGTTCTTC.

V is TRBV6-5 and J is TRBJ2-2; 7 bases agree with TRBD2. Per germline, CDR1 MNHEY and CDR2 SVGAGI. The CDR3 covers 14 residues. Trimming cost V 8 bases and J 4 bases; bases outside gene matches: 7. CDR3 sequence reads: CASRLAESTGELFF. CDR3 bases: TGTGCCAGCCGTCTAGCGGAGAGCACCGGGGAGCTGTTTTTT.

This clone has more than one count but fewer than ten. The gene calls are TRBV20-1 and TRBJ1-1; D uncertain. Germline V gene lookup returns CDR1 DFQATT and CDR2 SNEGSKA (reference sequence). The length of the CDR3 is 11 residues. Trimming pared 6 bases from V and 3 bases from J, leaving 8 bases between. CDR3: CSAGEYTEAFF. The CDR3 nucleotides are TGCAGTGCCGGGGAGTACACTGAAGCTTTCTTT.